The subject of this entry is one T cell receptor (beta chain). Deep level was the assay's run setting. Libraries were prepared by immunoSEQ multiplex PCR; TCRdb keeps only in-frame clonotypes and omits some of them. The sample carries about 1.5 million clones, 95% to 99% recorded once. Germline-derived CDR1 and CDR2 are MNHEY and SVGAGI. V lost 0 bases, J lost 7 bases, and 11 bases lay in between. This CDR3 region has 14 residues. The entry originates in a study of shared clonotypes between healthy human individuals. Sequencing used naive CD4+ T cells sorted from blood. Regarding subset: CD45RA+ positively selected. The chain couples TRBV6-5 to TRBJ2-3; unclear D gene. The sequence was obtained from a man aged 25 to 40 in good health. CDR3 sequence: CASSYSPDPYTQYF. CDR3 DNA sequence: TGTGCCAGCAGTTACTCTCCAGATCCTTATACGCAGTATTTT.